Below are 11 T cell receptor beta chains sequenced from a single sample in a study of Ad26.COV2.S vaccination and SARS-CoV-2 variants. The treatment was: 15 to 20 received Ad26.COV2.S at low or high dose, single or two shots; about 5 received placebo; per-sample allocation not given. Material that was analyzed had been drawn on day 63 after the first vaccine or placebo injection. Some clones are missing from TCRdb's copy, which holds only in-frame ones; the method was immunoSEQ multiplex PCR. The table includes about 220,000 clones, approximately 90% detected once. Source: peripheral blood, taken in a trial of Ad26.COV2.S vaccine versus placebo. The receptors shown here come from a person aged 18-65 years who received the Ad26.COV2.S COVID-19 vaccine or a placebo.

This chain links TRBV21-1 with TRBJ2-2; the table's D gene call, TRBD2, was not cross checked with the DNA. TRBV21-1 is labeled a pseudogene. This CDR3 has 13 amino acids. The DNA for the CDR3 is TGTGCCAGCAGCCTACTAGCTGTAGGGGAGCTGTTTTTT. Protein sequence: CASSLLAVGELFF.

A note on this clone: The same CDR3 can be traced to other DNA sequences in this sample. The chain joins TRBV6-5 to TRBJ2-3, with no clear D. The CDR3 is 15 residues long. The V end was cut by 0 bases, the J end by 0 bases, with 7 bases between. CDR1 is MNHEY and CDR2 is SVGAGI in the germline V gene. In nucleotides, the CDR3 is TGTGCCAGCAGTTACTCCTCCCCGAGCACAGATACGCAGTATTTT. Encoded protein: CASSYSSPSTDTQYF.

This chain links TRBV13 with TRBJ2-5; 7 bases fit TRBD2. CDR3 length: 13 amino acids. Unmatched junction bases numbered 11, after V lost 7 bases and J lost 9 bases. In germline, CDR1 is PRHDT, CDR2 FYEKMQ (reference sequence). CDR3 region: CASTLGGEAAQYF. The CDR3 DNA follows: TGTGCCAGCACCCTGGGAGGGGAAGCGGCCCAGTACTTC.

The chain carries TRBV29-1 and TRBJ1-2, with no clear D. Trimming stripped 1 base from V and 8 bases from J, with 14 bases between. This CDR3 is 13 amino acids long. Germline CDR1 SQVTM, CDR2 ANQGSEA. The CDR3: CSVEGRGSLGYTF. DNA of the CDR3: TGCAGCGTTGAAGGGCGGGGTTCCTTAGGCTACACCTTC.

The chain couples TRBV20-1 to TRBJ2-3; no clear D gene. The germline gives CDR1 DFQATT, CDR2 SNEGSKA (reference sequence). The CDR3 is 11 amino acids. Trimming shortened V by 2 bases and J by 4 bases, and 4 bases separated the two germline ends. The CDR3 region has the DNA TGCAGTGCTAGACGGGCAGATACGCAGTATTTT. Its protein product is CSARRADTQYF.

This chain connects TRBV10-2 to TRBJ1-2, with D hard to call. This CDR3 has 12 amino acids. Germline CDR1 is WSHSY and CDR2 is SAAADI. V was trimmed by 5 bases and J by 2 bases, leaving 6 bases between them. The chain's CDR3 is CASSNSNYGYTF. Here the CDR3 DNA reads TGCGCCAGCAGTAACAGCAACTATGGCTACACCTTC.

J is TRBJ2-3 and V is TRBV28; D is uncertain. There are 14 residues in the CDR3. In germline, CDR1 is MDHEN, CDR2 SYDVKM. Deletions cut 0 bases from V and 3 bases from J, with 7 bases between. CDR3 in DNA: TGTGCCAGCAGTTTATGGTCAGGAACAGATACGCAGTATTTT. It yields the protein CASSLWSGTDTQYF. Together with reference TRBV28 and TRBJ2-3, the CDR3 gives the full variable domain: DVKVTQSSRYLVKRTGEKVFLECVQDMDHENMFWYRQDPGLGLRLIYFSYDVKMKEKGDIPEGYSVSREKKERFSLILESASTNQTSMYLCASSLWSGTDTQYFGPGTRLTVL.

This clone came up once. V gene TRBV18 combines with J gene TRBJ2-2; D gene unclear. Germline V gene sequence: CDR1 KGHSH, CDR2 LQKENI. There are 14 residues in the CDR3. V was pared by 3 bases and J by 0 bases, with 5 bases between. In DNA form, the CDR3 reads TGTGCCAGCTCACCCCTATCGAACACCGGGGAGCTGTTTTTT. Translated: CASSPLSNTGELFF.

The chain is built from TRBV6-5 and TRBJ2-5, with D unclear. The CDR3 loop spans 14 amino acids. V was cut by 6 bases and J by 5 bases, with 16 bases left in between. The germline V gene encodes CDR1 MNHEY and CDR2 SVGAGI. This CDR3 reads CASSPRRSGETQYF. CDR3 coding DNA: TGTGCCAGCAGCCCCCGCCGATCCGGGGAGACCCAGTACTTC.

Here the CDR3 DNA reads TGTGCCAGCAGTTCAACAGGGGGGAGGGAGACCCAGTACTTC. Protein product: CASSSTGGRETQYF. This rearrangement joins TRBV25-1 to TRBJ2-5, with 8 bases matching TRBD1. Germline CDR1 reads MGHDK; CDR2 reads SYGVNS. This CDR3 region has 14 residues. Germline trimming cut 5 bases from V and 5 bases from J; bases unmatched to any gene: 7. Variable domain in full (rest from reference TRBV25-1 and TRBJ2-5): EADIYQTPRYLVIGTGKKITLECSQTMGHDKMYWYQQDPGMELHLIHYSYGVNSTEKGDLSSESTVSRIRTEHFPLTLESARPSHTSQYLCASSSTGGRETQYFGPGTRLLVL.

This sequence joins TRBV5-5 and TRBJ1-1, with a weak D call TRBD1 (5 bases). V shed 0 bases and J shed 0 bases, with 9 bases lying between them. Germline V gene sequence: CDR1 SGHKS, CDR2 YYEKEE (reference sequence). CDR3 length: 15 residues. The DNA of the CDR3 is TGTGCCAGCAGCTTGGGTTGGGGCATGAACACTGAAGCTTTCTTT. It encodes CASSLGWGMNTEAFF.